These 17 T cell receptor beta chains originate from one sample sequenced in a study of cytomegalovirus exposure and HLA in healthy donors. The PCR employed 60 Vbeta primers together with 13 Jbeta primers. TCRdb's table, derived via immunoSEQ multiplex PCR, lists solely in-frame clones and lacks some. The sample lists about 140,000 clones; about three quarters were seen once. Material for sequencing was PBMCs. These receptors all come from a man younger than 30 in good health and CMV-seronegative.

The chain employs TRBV6-7 and TRBJ1-1; 8 bases are shared with TRBD1. TRBV6-7 is an open reading frame whose function is uncertain. The junction had 4 bases not matched to a gene; V was cut back by 2 bases and J by 2 bases. The CDR3 has 15 amino acids. The CDR3 sequence: CASSYPGQGNTEAFF. The DNA of the CDR3 is TGTGCCAGCAGTTACCCCGGACAGGGTAACACTGAAGCTTTCTTT.

V is TRBV27 and J is TRBJ2-1; 7 nucleotides agree with TRBD2. J gave up 3 bases and V 5 bases, and 7 bases lay outside the gene matches. Germline loops: CDR1 MNHEY, CDR2 SMNVEV (reference sequence). This CDR3 contains 15 residues. CDR3 protein: CASSHRLAGYNEQFF. The CDR3 DNA is TGTGCCAGCAGTCACCGACTAGCCGGCTACAATGAGCAGTTCTTC.

The rearrangement uses TRBV7-9 and TRBJ2-1, with D possibly matching TRBD2 (5 bases). This CDR3 has 17 residues. Trimming took off 7 bases at V and 6 bases at J, with 25 bases between the two ends. From germline, CDR1 is SEHNR and CDR2 FQNEAQ (reference sequence). DNA for the CDR3: TGTGCCAGCACCGACGGCAGCGGTATCTTCGGGTCCAATGAGCAGTTCTTC. Residues: CASTDGSGIFGSNEQFF.

The CDR3 sequence: CASSIAQGTAWTDTQYF. CDR3 in DNA: TGTGCCAGTAGTATAGCCCAGGGGACCGCCTGGACAGATACGCAGTATTTT. The chain has TRBV19 and TRBJ2-3; maybe TRBD1 (6 bases). Germline loops: CDR1 LNHDA, CDR2 SQIVND (reference sequence). V was trimmed by 1 base and J by 3 bases, leaving 17 bases between them. CDR3 size: 17 residues.

The V call is TRBV4-2, the J call TRBJ1-4; 7 bases are shared with TRBD1. This CDR3 comprises 15 residues. The junction had 6 bases not matched to a gene; V was cut back by 2 bases and J by 6 bases. CDR1 and CDR2 (germline): LGHNA, YNFKEQ. The CDR3 reads CASSQYTGVDEKLFF. The CDR3 bases are TGTGCCAGCAGCCAATATACAGGGGTGGATGAAAAACTGTTTTTT.

This clone was seen a few times. V and J are TRBV5-6 and TRBJ2-5; TRBD1 matches at 7 bases. Germline loops: CDR1 SGHDT, CDR2 YYEEEE. CDR3 size: 15 residues. J was trimmed by 1 base and V by 3 bases; bases with no gene match: 6. CDR3: CASSYMTGIQETQYF. CDR3 sequence (DNA): TGTGCCAGCAGCTATATGACAGGGATCCAAGAGACCCAGTACTTC.

The chain joins TRBV18 to TRBJ2-1, with TRBD2 as a possible D gene (6 bases). The ends were cut back, 6 bases at V and 6 bases at J, with 15 bases in the middle. The CDR3 consists of 14 residues. CDR1 and CDR2 from the germline V gene are KGHSH and LQKENI. CDR3 sequence reads: CASSLGGGGNEQFF. The CDR3 DNA follows: TGTGCCAGCTCTCTCGGGGGAGGTGGCAATGAGCAGTTCTTC.

This clone was found a few times. This chain connects TRBV30 to TRBJ2-5; 13 nucleotides align to TRBD2. The V segment lost 8 bases and the J segment 2 bases; nucleotides outside the gene matches: 8. This CDR3 has 15 residues. Per the germline V gene, CDR1 is GTSNPN and CDR2 is SVGIG (reference sequence). This CDR3 is CAQGLAGVGQETQYF. The DNA for the CDR3 is TGTGCCCAAGGACTAGCGGGAGTGGGACAAGAGACCCAGTACTTC.

The chain employs TRBV27 and TRBJ2-3; TRBD2 matches at 10 bases. J was trimmed by 6 bases and V by 2 bases; bases with no gene match: 8. The CDR3 covers 16 residues. Germline V lookup: CDR1 MNHEY, CDR2 SMNVEV (reference sequence). CDR3 sequence: CASSLLLAGEWDTQYF. The CDR3 coding sequence is TGTGCCAGCAGTTTACTCCTAGCGGGAGAATGGGATACGCAGTATTTT.

This sequence joins TRBV7-2 and TRBJ1-3; 7 bases match TRBD1. Trimming cost V 6 bases and J 4 bases; bases outside gene matches: 3. This CDR3 has 13 amino acids. The V gene's germline CDR1 is SGHTA and CDR2 FQGNSA. CDR3 nucleotides: TGTGCCAGCAGTTCGGGACAGGGAAACACCATATATTTT. Its protein is CASSSGQGNTIYF.

This clone was detected only a few times. The V gene is TRBV4-1, the J gene TRBJ1-1; D possibly corresponds to TRBD1 (5 bases). Germline values: CDR1 MGHRA, CDR2 YSYEKL. V lost 1 base and J 4 bases, leaving 10 bases between the germline ends. There are 14 residues in the CDR3. The CDR3 spells CASSQGQQITEAFF. CDR3 nucleotides: TGCGCCAGCAGCCAAGGACAGCAAATCACTGAAGCTTTCTTT.

The chain couples TRBV19 to TRBJ2-2; TRBD1 aligns across 7 bases. The J segment lost 6 bases and the V segment lost 8 bases, leaving 9 bases of the junction unmatched. The CDR3 length is 14 residues. Germline V gene data show CDR1 as LNHDA and CDR2 as SQIVND (reference sequence). In nucleotides, the CDR3 is TGTGCCAGTTCGACGCTAGGGGGCTCCGGGGAGCTGTTTTTT. It translates to CASSTLGGSGELFF.

The chain uses TRBV5-8 and TRBJ1-1; 8 bases map to TRBD1. This CDR3 is 14 amino acids long. Trimming at V came to 4 bases and at J to 4 bases, leaving 6 bases not matched to a gene. Germline V gene sequence: CDR1 SGHTS, CDR2 YDEGEE. The CDR3 DNA follows: TGTGCCAGCAGCCTCGGACAGGGTTCCACTGAAGCTTTCTTT. This codes for CASSLGQGSTEAFF.

The V and J genes are TRBV6-1 and TRBJ1-3, with TRBD1 matching 12 bases. After removal of 2 bases from V and 3 bases from J, the junction contained 5 bases not matched to a gene. This CDR3 has 17 amino acids. Germline V gene lookup returns CDR1 MNHNS and CDR2 SASEGT. DNA for the CDR3: TGTGCCAGCAGTGAACCGGGACAGGGGGCGCTTGGAAACACCATATATTTT. Its translation: CASSEPGQGALGNTIYF.

The chain is built from TRBV7-2 and TRBJ1-4; TRBD1 agrees at 8 bases. V was clipped by 1 base and J by 7 bases; unmatched bases: 5. Germline CDR1 is SGHTA and CDR2 is FQGNSA. CDR3 length: 15 residues. CDR3: CASSLVQGAAEKLFF. For the CDR3, the DNA is TGTGCCAGCAGCTTAGTTCAGGGGGCGGCTGAAAAACTGTTTTTT. Combining the CDR3 with reference TRBV7-2 and TRBJ1-4 gives the whole variable domain GAGVSQSPSNKVTEKGKDVELRCDPISGHTALYWYRQSLGQGLEFLIYFQGNSAPDKSGLPSDRFSAERTGGSVSTLTIQRTQQEDSAVYLCASSLVQGAAEKLFFGSGTQLSVL.

The rearrangement uses TRBV28 and TRBJ2-1; tentatively, D is TRBD1 (6 bases). V lost 5 bases and J lost 7, with 12 bases in between. The CDR3 is 13 amino acids. Germline-derived CDR1 and CDR2 are MDHEN and SYDVKM. In nucleotides, the CDR3 is TGTGCCAGCAGTCCCGTGGGGGCTAATGAGCAGTTCTTC. This sequence encodes CASSPVGANEQFF.

This chain links TRBV7-9 with TRBJ2-1, with 7 bases fitting TRBD2. This CDR3 contains 18 residues. The V and J ends lost 5 bases and 8 bases, in that order; junction bases with no gene match: 21. CDR1 and CDR2 from the germline V gene are SEHNR and FQNEAQ (reference sequence). CDR3 nucleotides: TGTGCCAGCAGCATTAGAGGGATATCTGGGGAGGGACGGGATGAGCAGTTCTTC. It codes for CASSIRGISGEGRDEQFF.